Listed below are T cell receptor beta chains from one sample, sequenced in a study of Graves' ophthalmopathy and Graves' hyperthyroidism. A single record per CDR3 protein comes from TCRdb applying MiXCR to the multiplex PCR reads. The table lists almost 750,000 distinct CDR3 sequences, around 40% of them singletons. Material: peripheral blood. These TCRs come from an adult man with Graves' ophthalmopathy. Each CDR3 is given with its conserved first and last residue. Each record gives: CDR3 protein, CDR3 DNA, D gene, J gene, V gene, clone size. A D gene is named only where the DNA matches it firmly. Not all rows give a size; the values are once, few, many and, for expanded clones, a class.

cdr3_aa: CAISGLATGANVLTF; cdr3_nt: TGTGCCATCAGTGGACTAGCGACCGGGGCCAACGTCCTGACTTTC; d_call: TRBD2; j_call: TRBJ2-6; v_call: TRBV10-3; clone_size: few
cdr3_aa: CASSSTGSNTEAFF; cdr3_nt: TGTGCCAGTAGCTCGACAGGGTCGAACACTGAAGCTTTCTTT; d_call: TRBD1; j_call: TRBJ1-1; v_call: TRBV19; clone_size: few
cdr3_aa: CASSSSTKRSYYEQYF; cdr3_nt: TGTGCCAGCAGTTCCTCCACCAAACGCAGTTACTACGAGCAGTACTTC; d_call: -; j_call: TRBJ2-7; v_call: TRBV5-1; clone_size: once
cdr3_aa: CSVDDRGLKTQYF; cdr3_nt: TGCAGCGTCGATGACAGGGGGCTGAAGACCCAGTACTTC; d_call: TRBD1; j_call: TRBJ2-5; v_call: TRBV29-1; clone_size: many
cdr3_aa: CASSFATAGDAFF; cdr3_nt: TGTGCCAGCAGCTTCGCGACAGCTGGGGATGCTTTCTTT; d_call: -; j_call: TRBJ1-1; v_call: TRBV11-2; clone_size: many
cdr3_aa: CASSQGHGYEQYF; cdr3_nt: TGTGCCAGCAGCCAAGGACATGGCTACGAGCAGTACTTC; d_call: -; j_call: TRBJ2-7; v_call: TRBV3-2; clone_size: -
cdr3_aa: CASRDRGDTIYF; cdr3_nt: TGTGCCAGCAGGGACAGGGGAGACACCATATATTTT; d_call: TRBD1; j_call: TRBJ1-3; v_call: TRBV2; clone_size: -
cdr3_aa: CSVVWGRDYEQYF; cdr3_nt: TGCAGCGTTGTGTGGGGGCGTGACTACGAGCAGTACTTC; d_call: -; j_call: TRBJ2-7; v_call: TRBV29-1; clone_size: -
cdr3_aa: CAISRGQWPTEAFF; cdr3_nt: TGTGCCATCAGCCGAGGACAGTGGCCAACTGAAGCTTTCTTT; d_call: -; j_call: TRBJ1-1; v_call: TRBV10-3; clone_size: -
cdr3_aa: CASSLVGAGGEKLFF; cdr3_nt: TGTGCCAGCAGCTTAGTTGGGGCTGGGGGTGAAAAACTGTTTTTT; d_call: -; j_call: TRBJ1-4; v_call: TRBV7-9; clone_size: -
cdr3_aa: CASSLRTAGTEEQYF; cdr3_nt: TGTGCCAGCAGCTTACGGACCGCCGGTACAGAGGAGCAGTACTTC; d_call: -; j_call: TRBJ2-7; v_call: TRBV7-9; clone_size: -
cdr3_aa: CASSEAAESTEAFF; cdr3_nt: TGTGCCAGCAGTGAAGCAGCAGAGAGCACTGAAGCTTTCTTT; d_call: -; j_call: TRBJ1-1; v_call: TRBV2; clone_size: -